This T cell receptor (beta chain) is from a study of blood T cell repertoires in COVID-19. As processed by the authors: Amplification of reference gene primers was used by the study to estimate nucleated cell counts. This table comes from immunoSEQ multiplex PCR, and its TCRdb copy is limited to in-frame clones, with some not included. D and trimming come from the DNA, and the V and J calls and clone size come from that table. Counted here are 110,000 to 150,000 clones, approximately 90% occurring once; the ten biggest clones make up over 2.5%. Germline V gene sequence: CDR1 MNHEY, CDR2 SVGAGI. The trim removed 4 bases at V and 3 bases at J, leaving 2 bases unmatched. The CDR3 covers 13 residues.

The sample comprised peripheral blood. This TCR came from a man in his 60s with active or convalescent COVID-19. J is TRBJ2-5 and V is TRBV6-5; 7 bases fit TRBD2. The CDR3 region has the DNA TGTGCCAGCAGTTGGGCGGGGGAAGAGACCCAGTACTTC. As protein: CASSWAGEETQYF.